The 5 T cell receptor beta chains in this list originate from one sample, sequenced in a study of blood T cell repertoires in COVID-19. The assay was immunoSEQ multiplex PCR, and TCRdb's table has in-frame clones only and misses some. The repertoire includes 170,000 or so clones, more than 85% of them detected once, and 0.58% sits in the top ten. Sequencing was carried out using peripheral blood. These receptors came from a man aged 55-75 years with COVID-19, enrolled during active disease.

Only a few counts were recorded for this clone. CDR3 loop: CATSRGDWQETQYF. The CDR3 DNA reads as TGTGCCACCAGCAGAGGTGACTGGCAAGAGACCCAGTACTTC. The chain carries TRBV24-1 and TRBJ2-5; D not certain. The V gene's germline CDR1 is KGHDR and CDR2 SFDVKD. The ends were cut back, 7 bases at V and 2 bases at J, with 13 bases in the middle. The CDR3 is 14 residues long.

V gene TRBV3-1 (or the pseudogene TRBV3-2) combines with J gene TRBJ1-2; TRBD1 agrees at 9 bases. J gave up 8 bases and V 4 bases, and 5 bases lay outside the gene matches. The CDR3 loop spans 13 amino acids. Germline V gives CDR1 LGHDT, CDR2 YNNKEL (reference sequence). CDR3 sequence reads: CASSLGQGGGYTF. The CDR3, as DNA: TGTGCCAGCAGCCTGGGACAGGGAGGCGGCTACACCTTC.

This chain links TRBV19 with TRBJ1-5; 7 nucleotides match TRBD1. This CDR3 has 19 residues. The junction had 20 bases not matched to a gene; V was cut back by 6 bases and J by 3 bases. CDR1 is LNHDA, CDR2 SQIVND, per germline (reference sequence). The CDR3 here is CASSYLAPGPGGYNQPQHF. CDR3 coding DNA: TGTGCCAGTAGCTACCTCGCCCCGGGTCCAGGGGGATACAATCAGCCCCAGCATTTT.

The V call is TRBV7-2, the J call TRBJ1-2; D might be TRBD1 (6 bases). CDR3 size: 15 residues. V gave up 5 bases and J gave up 3 bases, with 16 bases separating them. Looked up from germline, CDR1 is SGHTA and CDR2 is FQGNSA. CDR3 amino acids: CASSRGGAQDYGYTF. CDR3 nucleotide sequence: TGTGCCAGCAGCCGGGGGGGGGCGCAGGACTATGGCTACACCTTC.

J is TRBJ2-1 and V is TRBV24-1; TRBD1 aligns across 8 bases. The V and J ends lost 4 bases and 8 bases, in that order; junction bases with no gene match: 15. The CDR3 totals 17 residues. Germline V CDR1 and CDR2: KGHDR, SFDVKD. The CDR3 bases are TGTGCCACCAGTGAAATCCGAGTGACAGGGGAACACGATGAGCAGTTCTTC. Protein: CATSEIRVTGEHDEQFF.